The 24 T cell receptor beta chains in this list originate from one sample, sequenced in a study of long-term antiretroviral therapy in people with HIV. The run of the v3.0 immunoSEQ assay was at survey level. TCRdb keeps only in-frame clones here, not all; method: immunoSEQ multiplex PCR. This sample yields around 43,000 clones, of which approximately 94% are seen a single time; 2% to 2.5% belongs to the top ten. The sample here was unsorted PBMCs, taken 9.2 years after starting antiretroviral therapy. All receptors derive from a young man with HIV.

The chain recombines TRBV27 with TRBJ1-1; D is possibly TRBD1 (5 bases). Trimming left V 2 bases short and J 4 bases short, with 8 bases between. Germline V lookup: CDR1 MNHEY, CDR2 SMNVEV (reference sequence). The CDR3 runs 13 residues. CDR3 loop: CASSLGGITEAFF. The CDR3 DNA sequence: TGTGCCAGCAGTTTAGGGGGGATCACTGAAGCTTTCTTT.

The rearrangement joins TRBV28 to TRBJ2-2, with D hard to call. The CDR3 has 14 amino acids. Per germline, CDR1 MDHEN and CDR2 SYDVKM. V lost 6 bases and J 1 base, leaving 9 bases between the germline ends. The CDR3 coding sequence is TGTGCCAGCAGGATCCTAGAGAACACCGGGGAGCTGTTTTTT. This codes for CASRILENTGELFF.

The chain is built from TRBV7-6 and TRBJ2-7; no clear D gene. CDR1 and CDR2 (germline): SGHVS, FNYEAQ. The CDR3 loop spans 15 amino acids. The germline V and J ends were trimmed by 0 bases and 5 bases, with 14 bases remaining between them. CDR3 nucleotides: TGTGCCAGCAGCTTAGCAGGGTTGGGTGGCGACGAGCAGTACTTC. The encoded protein is CASSLAGLGGDEQYF.

The V and J genes are TRBV5-5 and TRBJ1-3; 8 positions agree with TRBD1. Per the germline V gene, CDR1 is SGHKS and CDR2 is YYEKEE (reference sequence). CDR3 length: 15 amino acids. The V and J ends lost 4 bases and 4 bases, in that order; junction bases with no gene match: 7. CDR3 in DNA: TGTGCCAGCAGCCGGACAGGGCTCGCAGGAAACACCATATATTTT. It encodes CASSRTGLAGNTIYF.

The rearrangement joins TRBV2 to TRBJ1-5, with D uncertain. Germline V CDR1 and CDR2: SNHLY, FYNNEI. The CDR3 totals 13 residues. Trimming removed 2 bases at V and 7 bases at J, with 9 bases between. For the CDR3, the DNA is TGTGCCAGCAGTGAACAACACGGGCAGCCCCAGCATTTT. It is translated as CASSEQHGQPQHF.

This clone was observed a few times. The J gene is TRBJ1-5, the V gene TRBV6-5, with a weak D call TRBD1 (5 bases). This CDR3 has 14 residues. Trimming removed 5 bases at V and 11 bases at J, with 19 bases between. Germline V gives CDR1 MNHEY, CDR2 SVGAGI. The CDR3 sequence: CASSEDGTPQAQHF. As DNA, the CDR3 is TGTGCCAGCAGTGAAGATGGGACTCCCCAGGCCCAGCATTTT.

This chain's CDR3 is CSVPTLGHAFF. CDR3 sequence (DNA): TGCAGCGTTCCAACCCTCGGGCATGCTTTCTTT. The gene calls are TRBV29-1 and TRBJ1-1; D uncertain. Germline CDR1 SQVTM, CDR2 ANQGSEA. CDR3 length equals 11 residues. Trimming took 5 bases from V and 11 from J, leaving 15 bases between them.

The chain links TRBV6-5 to TRBJ1-6, with D possibly TRBD1 on 5 matching bases. The length of the CDR3 is 15 residues. V was shortened by 2 bases and J by 10 bases, with 15 bases between the two germline ends. The germline gives CDR1 MNHEY, CDR2 SVGAGI. CDR3 loop: CASSYGGFNMSPLHF. CDR3 in DNA: TGTGCCAGCAGTTACGGGGGGTTTAATATGTCACCCCTCCACTTT.

The V call is TRBV6-1, the J call TRBJ2-5; no clear D gene. Germline values: CDR1 MNHNS, CDR2 SASEGT. This CDR3 contains 16 residues. V dropped 2 bases and J dropped 4 bases, with 17 bases sitting between them. This chain's CDR3 is CASSEQSRWSGETQYF. In nucleotides, the CDR3 is TGTGCCAGCAGTGAACAATCAAGGTGGAGTGGAGAGACCCAGTACTTC.

V gene TRBV29-1 combines with J gene TRBJ2-7; D may be TRBD1 (6 bases). From germline, CDR1 is SQVTM and CDR2 ANQGSEA. Trimming stripped 1 base from V and 1 base from J, with 8 bases between. This CDR3 is 13 amino acids long. The CDR3 protein is CSVEGGQSYEQYF. The CDR3 DNA follows: TGCAGCGTTGAAGGTGGACAGTCCTACGAGCAGTACTTC.

This chain joins TRBV29-1 and TRBJ1-2, with D hard to call. The germline V and J ends were trimmed by 6 bases and 6 bases, with 14 bases remaining between them. The CDR3 totals 12 residues. The V gene's germline CDR1 is SQVTM and CDR2 ANQGSEA. CDR3 DNA sequence: TGCAGCGTCGCCTCCCTACGGGATGGCTACACCTTC. It specifies CSVASLRDGYTF.

This chain links TRBV6-5 with TRBJ1-1; 8 bases align to TRBD1. Unmatched junction bases numbered 10, after V lost 6 bases and J lost 4 bases. This CDR3 spans 15 amino acids. Germline V lookup: CDR1 MNHEY, CDR2 SVGAGI. The CDR3 sequence is CASRKPTGAITEAFF. Here the CDR3 DNA reads TGTGCCAGCAGGAAACCGACAGGGGCTATCACTGAAGCTTTCTTT.

This chain uses TRBV5-1 with TRBJ2-5, with a weak D call TRBD1 (5 bases). The germline V and J ends were trimmed by 4 bases and 5 bases, with 18 bases remaining between them. The germline CDR1 and CDR2 sequences are SGHRS and YFSETQ. The CDR3 is 15 residues long. CDR3 sequence (DNA): TGCGCCAGCAGCCGCACAGGCACCCCAGGGGAGACCCAGTACTTC. It is translated as CASSRTGTPGETQYF.

V usage is TRBV15 and J usage is TRBJ1-2; D might be TRBD1 (6 bases). Germline V lookup: CDR1 LNHNV, CDR2 YYDKDF (reference sequence). The CDR3 consists of 14 residues. Trimming took 1 base from V and 7 from J, leaving 13 bases between them. The CDR3 nucleotides read TGTGCCACCAGCAGAGCAGGGGTAGGGAGTGGCTACACCTTC. Translated, it gives CATSRAGVGSGYTF.

The V and J genes are TRBV6-5 and TRBJ1-4; D is ambiguous. The CDR3 extends over 14 amino acids. Germline V gene sequence: CDR1 MNHEY, CDR2 SVGAGI. Trimming removed 6 bases from V and 10 bases from J, with 18 bases in between. The CDR3 DNA reads as TGTGCCAGCAGACGCCTCCTCACTAGCAGAAAACTGTTTTTT. Translated, it gives CASRRLLTSRKLFF.

The chain combines TRBV9 with TRBJ1-1, with a tentative D call TRBD1 (6 bases). Germline-derived CDR1 and CDR2 are SGDLS and YYNGEE. Trimming cost V 3 bases and J 5 bases, with 8 bases left between them. CDR3 length: 12 residues. The DNA of the CDR3 is TGTGCCAGCAGCGCTCAGGGGACTGAAGCTTTCTTT. Its translation is CASSAQGTEAFF.

The gene calls are TRBV6-5 and TRBJ2-3; no clear D. CDR3 size: 12 residues. Between the trimmed V and J ends, which lost 6 bases and 4 bases, there was a span of 8 bases. CDR1 is MNHEY, CDR2 SVGAGI, per germline. CDR3 region: CASSPHPDTQYF. The CDR3 DNA reads TGTGCCAGCAGCCCTCATCCAGATACGCAGTATTTT.

The chain recombines TRBV2 with TRBJ1-3, with TRBD1 matching over 10 bases. Germline CDR1 and CDR2: SNHLY and FYNNEI. The CDR3 has 14 residues. V trimming: 6 bases; J trimming: 2 bases; junction bases outside the gene matches: 1. In DNA form, the CDR3 reads TGTGCCAGCAGCGGACAGGGGGCTGGAAACACCATATATTTT. It yields the protein CASSGQGAGNTIYF.

The chain is built from TRBV11-2 and TRBJ1-2, with 7 bases fitting TRBD1. Germline lookup yields CDR1 SGHAT and CDR2 FQNNGV. Trimming removed 4 bases from V and 4 bases from J; junction bases left unmatched: 6. This CDR3 is built from 14 residues. The DNA of the CDR3 is TGTGCCAGCAGCTCATTGGGACAGCTCTATGGCTACACCTTC. Translated: CASSSLGQLYGYTF.

The chain couples TRBV5-1 to TRBJ1-1; D unresolved. With 6 bases removed from V and 4 bases from J, the gap between germline ends came to 16 bases. The CDR3 has 14 residues. The germline V gene encodes CDR1 SGHRS and CDR2 YFSETQ. The CDR3 loop reads CASTRNGGSTEAFF. As DNA, the CDR3 is TGCGCCAGCACCCGCAATGGCGGTTCCACTGAAGCTTTCTTT.

This chain uses TRBV2 with TRBJ1-6; possible D gene TRBD1, 5 bases. CDR1 is SNHLY, CDR2 FYNNEI, per germline. The CDR3 spans 14 residues. The V end lost 6 bases, the J end lost 9 bases, and 15 bases lay between the germline ends. In DNA, the CDR3 is TGTGCCAGCAGCCCCAGGGAGGTGAGTTCACCCCTCCACTTT. Protein product: CASSPREVSSPLHF.

Written as DNA, the CDR3 is TGTGCCAGCAGCTCTACCCAAGGGACGCAGTATTTT. Translated, it gives CASSSTQGTQYF. The chain links TRBV7-3 to TRBJ2-3; D gene ambiguous. CDR3 size: 12 residues. Germline V gene data show CDR1 as SGHTA and CDR2 as FQGTGA. V was trimmed by 4 bases and J by 9 bases, leaving 11 bases between them.

The CDR3 region has the DNA TGTGCCAGCGGAGGGAACCACGAGCAGTACGTC. This gives the protein CASGGNHEQYV. The chain employs TRBV6-1 and TRBJ2-7; tentative D call: TRBD2 (6 bases). The CDR3 sequence is 11 residues long. V lost 8 bases and J 5 bases, leaving 10 bases between the germline ends. Germline CDR1 reads MNHNS; CDR2 reads SASEGT.

The chain links TRBV4-2 to TRBJ2-1; 8 bases are shared with TRBD2. CDR1 and CDR2 from the germline V gene are LGHNA and YNFKEQ. The CDR3 contains 15 residues. V shed 1 base, J shed 5 bases, and the junction held 4 bases outside the gene matches. CDR3 coding DNA: TGTGCCAGCAGCCAAGGTAGCGGGGTGGACAATGAGCAGTTCTTC. Translated: CASSQGSGVDNEQFF.